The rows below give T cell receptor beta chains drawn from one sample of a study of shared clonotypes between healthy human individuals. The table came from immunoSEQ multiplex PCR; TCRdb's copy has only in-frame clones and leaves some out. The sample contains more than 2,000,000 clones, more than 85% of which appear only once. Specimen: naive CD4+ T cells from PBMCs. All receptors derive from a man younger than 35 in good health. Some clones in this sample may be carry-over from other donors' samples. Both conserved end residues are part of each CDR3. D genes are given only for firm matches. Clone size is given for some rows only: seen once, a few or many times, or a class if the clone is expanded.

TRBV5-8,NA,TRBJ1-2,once,TGTGCCAGCAGCCCCCTGGGGCTCCGTGGCTACACCTTC,CASSPLGLRGYTF
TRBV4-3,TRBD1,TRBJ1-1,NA,TGCGCCAGCAGCCAAGTGCTACTTACAGGGGCTGAAGCTTTCTTT,CASSQVLLTGAEAFF
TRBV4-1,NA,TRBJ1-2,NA,TGCGCCAGCAGCCAAGAGGGTGCCAAACCGCAAGCCGAGGGGTATGGCTACACCTTC,CASSQEGAKPQAEGYGYTF
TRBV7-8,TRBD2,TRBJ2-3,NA,TGTGCCAGCAGCTTGCCCCACGGACTAGCGGGAGGGGTTACGCAGTATTTT,CASSLPHGLAGGVTQYF
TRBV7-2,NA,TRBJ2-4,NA,TGTGCCATTGCCCGGAGAACGGAAAACATTCAGTACTTC,CAIARRTENIQYF
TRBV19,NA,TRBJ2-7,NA,TGTGCCAGTAGTATAGCGGGGTACGAGCAGTACTTC,CASSIAGYEQYF
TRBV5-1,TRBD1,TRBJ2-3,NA,TGCGCCAGCCGCGAATTGACAGGGATCACAGATACGCAGTATTTT,CASRELTGITDTQYF
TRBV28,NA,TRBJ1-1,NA,TGTGCCAGCAGGAGGGGCGAGGTGAACACTGAAGCTTTCTTT,CASRRGEVNTEAFF
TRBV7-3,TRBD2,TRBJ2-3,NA,TGTGCCAGCAGCTCCTATAGCGGGACTAGCACAGATACGCAGTATTTT,CASSSYSGTSTDTQYF
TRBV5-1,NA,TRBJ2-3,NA,TGCGCCAGCACTTTTGGGGCCATCACAGATACGCAGTATTTT,CASTFGAITDTQYF
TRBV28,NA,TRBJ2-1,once,TGTGCCAGCAGTTCCTTATCGGGGAGCTCCTACAATGAGCAGTTCTTC,CASSSLSGSSYNEQFF
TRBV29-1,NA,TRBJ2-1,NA,TGCAGCGTTGAAAGGGGGATGACCTACAATGAGCAGTTCTTC,CSVERGMTYNEQFF
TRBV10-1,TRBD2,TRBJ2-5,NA,TGCGCCAGCAGTGAAGTCGTGGCTAGCGGAAAAGAGACCCAGTACTTC,CASSEVVASGKETQYF
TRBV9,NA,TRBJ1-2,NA,TGTGCCAGCAGCGTAAGCGCCTCCTATGGCTACACCTTC,CASSVSASYGYTF